This T cell receptor beta chain was documented in a study of blood T cell repertoires in COVID-19. Study at large: The United States, Italy and Spain were the sources of the acute and convalescent COVID-19 samples.

The V end was cut by 2 bases, the J end by 5 bases, with 7 bases between. The germline V gene encodes CDR1 LNHNV and CDR2 YYDKDF (reference sequence). CDR3 length: 14 amino acids. Study members were between 18 and 89 years old and lived in fewer than 30 US regions. Repertoires were generated with immunoSEQ multiplex PCR, while TCRdb's copy carries only in-frame clones and drops some. The sample contains about 200,000 clones, about 80% of which appear only once. The rearrangement uses TRBV15 and TRBJ1-6; no clear D gene. This receptor was identified in a woman aged 55-69 years with acute COVID-19. Sequenced material: PBMCs or T cells enriched from blood (not recorded which). The CDR3 coding sequence is TGTGCCACCAGCAGACCCTCGGATAATTCACCCCTCCACTTT. This encodes CATSRPSDNSPLHF.